This T cell receptor beta chain was captured in a study of blood T cell repertoires in COVID-19. Study background: T cells, B-cell-depleted T cells, or PBMCs supplied cDNA or gDNA.

Those enrolled, adults aged about 18 to 89 years, came from about two dozen US areas. A PCR-confirmed or clinician-diagnosed COVID-19 case had contacted exposed participants within 2 weeks of entry. Trimming took 3 bases from V and 7 from J; bases not matched to a gene: 7. There are 16 residues in the CDR3. Germline V gene sequence: CDR1 LGHNA, CDR2 YSLEER. In the authors' workflow: Reference gene primer amplification in the assay estimated nucleated cell counts. TCRdb's copy holds only in-frame clones and misses some; the assay was immunoSEQ multiplex PCR. From that table come the V and J calls and clone size; the DNA was used to work out D and trimming. Of roughly 400,000 clones in the sample, nearly 90% are singletons; the top ten hold about 1.5%.

The sequence was collected from a woman between 18 and 29 years old who had been exposed to COVID-19. The specimen was PBMCs or T cells enriched from blood (not recorded which). The chain links TRBV4-3 to TRBJ1-6; 9 nucleotides align to TRBD1. The CDR3 is CASSQLSGTGNSPLHF. Here the CDR3 DNA reads TGCGCCAGCAGCCAGCTTTCGGGGACAGGGAATTCACCCCTCCACTTT.